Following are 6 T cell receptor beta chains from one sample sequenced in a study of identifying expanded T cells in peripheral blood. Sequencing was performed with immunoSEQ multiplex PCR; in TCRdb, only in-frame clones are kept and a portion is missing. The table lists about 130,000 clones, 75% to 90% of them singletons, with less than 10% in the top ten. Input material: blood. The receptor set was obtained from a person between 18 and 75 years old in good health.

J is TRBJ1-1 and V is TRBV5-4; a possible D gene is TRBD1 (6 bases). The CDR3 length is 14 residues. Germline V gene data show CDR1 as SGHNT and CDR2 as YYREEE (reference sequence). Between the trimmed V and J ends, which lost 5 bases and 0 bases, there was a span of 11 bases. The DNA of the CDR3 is TGTGCCAGCAGGGGGGGGACACTGAACACTGAAGCTTTCTTT. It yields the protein CASRGGTLNTEAFF.

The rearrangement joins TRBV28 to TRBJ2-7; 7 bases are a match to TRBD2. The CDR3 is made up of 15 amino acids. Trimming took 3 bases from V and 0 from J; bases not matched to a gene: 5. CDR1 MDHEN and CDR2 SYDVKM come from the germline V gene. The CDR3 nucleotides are TGTGCCAGCAGTTTCGGGCGGGAGTTCTCCTACGAGCAGTACTTC. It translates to CASSFGREFSYEQYF. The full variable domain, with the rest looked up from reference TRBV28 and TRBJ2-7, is DVKVTQSSRYLVKRTGEKVFLECVQDMDHENMFWYRQDPGLGLRLIYFSYDVKMKEKGDIPEGYSVSREKKERFSLILESASTNQTSMYLCASSFGREFSYEQYFGPGTRLTVT.

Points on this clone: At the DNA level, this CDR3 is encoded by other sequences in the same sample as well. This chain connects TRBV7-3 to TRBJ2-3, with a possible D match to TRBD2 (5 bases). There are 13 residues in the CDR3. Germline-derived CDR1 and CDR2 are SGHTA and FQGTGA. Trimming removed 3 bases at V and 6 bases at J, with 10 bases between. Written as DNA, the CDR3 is TGTGCCAGCAGCTTGACGGGCGGGGATACGCAGTATTTT. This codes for CASSLTGGDTQYF.

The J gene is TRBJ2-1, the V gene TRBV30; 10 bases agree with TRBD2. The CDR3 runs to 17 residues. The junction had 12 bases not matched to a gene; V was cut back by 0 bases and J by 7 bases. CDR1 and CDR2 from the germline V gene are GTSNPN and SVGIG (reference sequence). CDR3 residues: CAWSVKTASGGKNEQFF. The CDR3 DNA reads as TGTGCCTGGAGTGTTAAGACGGCTAGCGGGGGTAAGAATGAGCAGTTCTTC.

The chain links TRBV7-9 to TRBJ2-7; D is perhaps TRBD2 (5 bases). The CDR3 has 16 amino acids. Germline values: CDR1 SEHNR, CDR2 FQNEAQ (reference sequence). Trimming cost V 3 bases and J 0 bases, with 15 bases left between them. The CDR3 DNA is TGTGCCAGCAGCTTTTGGTCTGGAGGAAGCTCCTACGAGCAGTACTTC. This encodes CASSFWSGGSSYEQYF.

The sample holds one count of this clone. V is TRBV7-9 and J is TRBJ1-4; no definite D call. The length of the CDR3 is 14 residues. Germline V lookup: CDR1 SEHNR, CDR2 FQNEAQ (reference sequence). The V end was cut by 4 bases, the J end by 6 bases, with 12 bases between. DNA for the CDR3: TGTGCCAGCAGCTCCAGCCGGGCAGATGAAAAACTGTTTTTT. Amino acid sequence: CASSSSRADEKLFF. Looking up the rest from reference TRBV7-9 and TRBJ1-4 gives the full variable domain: DTGVSQNPRHKITKRGQNVTFRCDPISEHNRLYWYRQTLGQGPEFLTYFQNEAQLEKSRLLSDRFSAERPKGSFSTLEIQRTEQGDSAMYLCASSSSRADEKLFFGSGTQLSVL.